This T cell receptor beta chain was sequenced during a study of T-cell reconstitution after alpha-beta-depleted transplantation in children. The study, taken as a whole, reports: Several hundred expanded graft clones reportedly gave rise to the alpha-beta T cells present about two months after transplant.

The CDR3 consists of 13 residues. The germline V and J ends were trimmed by 5 bases and 3 bases, with 11 bases remaining between them. Germline CDR1 and CDR2: SQVTM and ANQGSEA. Comments on this clonotype: Antigen unknown.

Using unique molecular identifiers, the investigators prepared the TCRbeta library. TCRdb redid the calling of the PCR reads with MiXCR, one entry per CDR3 protein. The sample lists under 85,000 distinct CDR3 sequences; about a sixth were seen once. Material: PBMCs, mostly from graft donor cells, obtained 360 days after TCRalphabeta/CD19-depleted stem cell transplant. The origin of this receptor is a male patient aged 2 to 10 who had a stem cell transplant for acute lymphoblastic leukemia, so the T cells may come from the graft donor. J is TRBJ2-1 and V is TRBV29-1; tentative D call: TRBD1 (5 bases). The CDR3 protein is CSVTSGFYNEQFF. The CDR3 bases are TGCAGCGTTACGTCAGGGTTCTACAATGAGCAGTTCTTC.